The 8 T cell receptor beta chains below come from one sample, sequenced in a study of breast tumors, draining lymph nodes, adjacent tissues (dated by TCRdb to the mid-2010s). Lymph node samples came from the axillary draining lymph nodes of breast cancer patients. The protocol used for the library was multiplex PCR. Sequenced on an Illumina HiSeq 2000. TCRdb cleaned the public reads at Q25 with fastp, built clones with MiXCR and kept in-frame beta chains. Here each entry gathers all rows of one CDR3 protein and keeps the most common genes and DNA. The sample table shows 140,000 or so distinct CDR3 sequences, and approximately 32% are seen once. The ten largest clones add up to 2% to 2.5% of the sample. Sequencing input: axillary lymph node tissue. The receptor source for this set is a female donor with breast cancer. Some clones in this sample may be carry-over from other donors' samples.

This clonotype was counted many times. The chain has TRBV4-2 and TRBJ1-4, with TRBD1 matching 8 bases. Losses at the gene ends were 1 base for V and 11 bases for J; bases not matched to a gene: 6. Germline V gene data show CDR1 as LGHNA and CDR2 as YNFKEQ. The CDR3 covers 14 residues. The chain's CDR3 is CASSQGETGGKLFF. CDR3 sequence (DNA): TGTGCCAGCAGCCAAGGGGAAACAGGGGGGAAACTGTTTTTT.

The CDR3: CASSAHRTTSGGRTDTQYV. The CDR3 region has the DNA TGTGCCAGCAGCGCCCACCGCACGACTAGCGGGGGGAGAACAGATACGCAGTACGTC. The chain joins TRBV7-3 to TRBJ2-7; 13 bases agree with TRBD2. V was clipped by 5 bases and J by 9 bases; unmatched bases: 22. Germline-derived CDR1 and CDR2 are SGHTA and FQGTGA. This CDR3 has 19 residues.

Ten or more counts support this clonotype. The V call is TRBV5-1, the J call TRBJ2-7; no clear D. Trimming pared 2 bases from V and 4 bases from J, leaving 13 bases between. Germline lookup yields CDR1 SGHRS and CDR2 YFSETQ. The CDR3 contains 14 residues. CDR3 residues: CASSFGPSIYEQYF. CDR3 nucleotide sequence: TGCGCCAGCAGCTTTGGACCGTCGATTTACGAGCAGTACTTC.

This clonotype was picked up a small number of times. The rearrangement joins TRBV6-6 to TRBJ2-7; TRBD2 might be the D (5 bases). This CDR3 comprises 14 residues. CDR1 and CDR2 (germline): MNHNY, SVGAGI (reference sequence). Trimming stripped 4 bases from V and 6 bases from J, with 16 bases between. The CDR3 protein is CASSSLPSSSEQYV. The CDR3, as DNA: TGTGCCAGCAGTTCCCTCCCCTCTAGCAGCGAGCAGTACGTC.

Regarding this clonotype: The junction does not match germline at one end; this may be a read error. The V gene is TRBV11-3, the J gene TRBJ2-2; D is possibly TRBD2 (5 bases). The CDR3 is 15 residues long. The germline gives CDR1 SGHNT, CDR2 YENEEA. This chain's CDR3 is CASSLVRATTGEPFF. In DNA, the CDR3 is TGTGCCAGCAGCTTAGTGCGGGCGACCACCGGGGAGCCGTTTTTT.

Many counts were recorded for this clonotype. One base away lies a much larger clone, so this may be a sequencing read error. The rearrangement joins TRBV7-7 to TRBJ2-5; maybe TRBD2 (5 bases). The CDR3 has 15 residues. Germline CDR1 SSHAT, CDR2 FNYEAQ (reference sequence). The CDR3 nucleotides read TGTGCTAGCAGCTTACTTGGCGGGCGCCAAGAGACCCAGCACTTC. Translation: CASSLLGGRQETQHF.

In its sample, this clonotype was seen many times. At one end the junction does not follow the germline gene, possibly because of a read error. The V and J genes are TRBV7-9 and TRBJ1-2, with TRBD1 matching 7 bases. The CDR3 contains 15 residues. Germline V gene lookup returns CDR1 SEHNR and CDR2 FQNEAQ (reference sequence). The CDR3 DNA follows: TGTGCCAGCAGCACAATGGCCAGGGGGTTGTATGGCTACCCCTTC. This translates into CASSTMARGLYGYPF.

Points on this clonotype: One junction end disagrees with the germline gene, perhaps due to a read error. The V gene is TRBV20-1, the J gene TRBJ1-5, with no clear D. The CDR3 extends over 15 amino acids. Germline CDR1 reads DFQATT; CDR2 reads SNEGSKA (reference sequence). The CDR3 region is CGAKRETQRQETQHF. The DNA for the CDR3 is TGCGGTGCTAAACGGGAGACCCAACGACAAGAGACCCAGCATTTT.